These T cell receptor beta chains were read from a single sample in a study of blood T cell repertoires in COVID-19. Method: immunoSEQ multiplex PCR; TCRdb's copy keeps in-frame clones and lacks some. The sample consists of around 250,000 clones, approximately 83% of them appearing once. The material sequenced was PBMCs or T cells enriched from blood (not recorded which). All receptors derive from a woman aged 45-65 years who had recovered from COVID-19. CDR3s include the opening cysteine and the closing phenylalanine or tryptophan. A D gene is named only where the DNA matches it firmly. Clone size is shown for a subset of rows, as once, few, many or a class of expanded clone.

j_call | cdr3_length | v_call | d_call | clone_size | cdr3_aa | cdr3_nt
TRBJ1-3 | 15 | TRBV28 | . | once | CASSPIDNSGNTIYF | TGTGCCAGCAGTCCGATAGACAACTCTGGAAACACCATATATTTT
TRBJ2-3 | 15 | TRBV27 | . | . | CASSLRAGRTDTQYF | TGTGCCAGCAGTTTAAGGGCAGGGCGGACAGATACGCAGTATTTT
TRBJ2-3 | 16 | TRBV19 | . | once | CASSRSLQGGIDTQYF | TGTGCCAGTAGTCGTTCCCTACAGGGGGGGATCGATACGCAGTATTTT
TRBJ1-1 | 13 | TRBV7-9 | TRBD1 | . | CASSRQGSTEAFF | TGTGCCAGCAGCCGACAGGGTTCCACTGAAGCTTTCTTT
TRBJ1-4 | 16 | TRBV5-5 | . | . | CASSLAAGVGNEKLFF | TGTGCCAGCAGCTTGGCGGCGGGGGTCGGTAATGAAAAACTGTTTTTT
TRBJ2-7 | 15 | TRBV7-9 | TRBD2 | . | CASSLPGLAINEQYF | TGTGCCAGCAGCTTACCCGGACTAGCTATCAACGAGCAGTACTTC
TRBJ1-1 | 15 | TRBV7-2 | TRBD1 | . | CASSPQGGQGAEAFF | TGTGCCAGCAGCCCCCAAGGGGGACAGGGCGCTGAAGCTTTCTTT
TRBJ2-7 | 14 | TRBV4-1 | TRBD1 | . | CASSQDGQGYEQYF | TGCGCCAGCAGCCAAGATGGACAGGGCTACGAGCAGTACTTC
TRBJ1-2 | 13 | TRBV10-2 | TRBD1 | . | CASGRQGDYGYTF | TGCGCCAGCGGAAGACAGGGCGACTATGGCTACACCTTC
TRBJ2-1 | 15 | TRBV28 | TRBD1 | . | CASSVGGTGFREQFF | TGTGCCAGCAGCGTAGGGGGGACAGGGTTCCGCGAGCAGTTCTTC
TRBJ2-7 | 15 | TRBV6-5 | . | . | CASSYSPGEGYEQYF | TGTGCCAGCAGTTACTCCCCGGGAGAAGGGTACGAGCAGTACTTC
TRBJ1-2 | 11 | TRBV19 | . | . | CASRGVEGYTF | TGTGCCAGTAGAGGAGTGGAGGGCTACACCTTC